These 29 T cell receptor beta chains were sequenced from one sample in a study of graft-versus-host responses after intestinal transplantation. Generated by immunoSEQ multiplex PCR, the TCRdb table keeps only in-frame clones and is missing some. The data hold approximately 16,000 clones, with 80% to 90% observed a single time. The sample here was PBMCs, taken around 110 days after intestinal transplant. The receptors were gathered from a human patient who received an intestinal transplant, so some T cells may come from the graft donor.

The chain has TRBV4-1 and TRBJ1-5; TRBD1 matches 8 bases. The trim removed 5 bases at V and 1 base at J, leaving 7 bases unmatched. CDR3 length equals 16 residues. Germline V lookup: CDR1 MGHRA, CDR2 YSYEKL. This CDR3 is CASSAGQGASNQPQHF. As DNA, the CDR3 is TGCGCCAGCAGCGCCGGACAGGGTGCGAGCAATCAGCCCCAGCATTTT.

The chain combines TRBV28 with TRBJ2-1; D is possibly TRBD2 (7 bases). Trimming removed 2 bases at V and 3 bases at J, with 14 bases between. The CDR3 has 16 amino acids. CDR1 and CDR2 (germline): MDHEN, SYDVKM. The CDR3 nucleotides are TGTGCCAGCAGTTTACTAGGGGGGGCACGCTACAATGAGCAGTTCTTC. Protein sequence: CASSLLGGARYNEQFF.

The chain is built from TRBV27 and TRBJ2-3; no reliable D call. Looked up from germline, CDR1 is MNHEY and CDR2 is SMNVEV (reference sequence). The CDR3 spans 15 residues. V lost 3 bases and J 0 bases, leaving 10 bases between the germline ends. The DNA for the CDR3 is TGTGCCAGCAGTTTTAACGCGTCTAGCACAGATACGCAGTATTTT. It yields the protein CASSFNASSTDTQYF.

The count of this clone is one. This sequence joins TRBV6-1 and TRBJ2-1; no clear D. With 5 bases removed from V and 6 bases from J, the gap between germline ends came to 8 bases. The CDR3 is made up of 12 amino acids. CDR1 and CDR2 from the germline V gene are MNHNS and SASEGT. CDR3 residues: CASSPNPNEQFF. CDR3 nucleotide sequence: TGTGCCAGCAGTCCGAACCCCAATGAGCAGTTCTTC.

This clone was observed a few times. The V call is TRBV4-3, the J call TRBJ2-1; D remains ambiguous. Germline CDR1 reads LGHNA; CDR2 reads YSLEER. The CDR3 contains 16 residues. V lost 0 bases, J lost 3 bases, and 12 bases lay in between. The CDR3 loop is CASSQDGIGFYNEQFF. CDR3 DNA sequence: TGCGCCAGCAGCCAAGATGGAATCGGGTTCTACAATGAGCAGTTCTTC.

The chain employs TRBV19 and TRBJ2-3; no reliable D call. CDR3 length equals 13 residues. With 6 bases removed from V and 11 bases from J, the gap between germline ends came to 18 bases. Germline CDR1 and CDR2: LNHDA and SQIVND (reference sequence). The CDR3 DNA is TGTGCCAGTAGCGAGACTGCATTCGAAGGGCAGTATTTT. Protein sequence: CASSETAFEGQYF.

The chain employs TRBV5-6 and TRBJ2-3; perhaps TRBD2 as D (6 bases). This CDR3 has 15 residues. CDR1 and CDR2 from the germline V gene are SGHDT and YYEEEE. Trimming cost V 5 bases and J 2 bases, with 15 bases left between them. In DNA form, the CDR3 reads TGTGCCAGCAGAACCGGCGGGGACTTCACAGATACGCAGTATTTT. Amino acids: CASRTGGDFTDTQYF. The full variable domain, in which reference TRBV5-6 and TRBJ2-3 provide the parts outside the CDR3, is DAGVTQSPTHLIKTRGQQVTLRCSPKSGHDTVSWYQQALGQGPQFIFQYYEEEERQRGNFPDRFSGHQFPNYSSELNVNALLLGDSALYLCASRTGGDFTDTQYFGPGTRLTVL.

The V and J genes are TRBV6-1 and TRBJ1-1; a weak D match, TRBD1 (5 bases). Germline assignment: CDR1 MNHNS and CDR2 SASEGT. The CDR3 is 13 amino acids. The germline V and J ends were trimmed by 6 bases and 1 base, with 9 bases remaining between them. The CDR3 protein is CASSRVQNTEAFF. CDR3 coding DNA: TGTGCCAGCAGCAGGGTCCAGAACACTGAAGCTTTCTTT.

The chain links TRBV7-9 to TRBJ2-3; 10 bases align to TRBD2. The CDR3 has 15 residues. The junction had 3 bases not matched to a gene; V was cut back by 6 bases and J by 0 bases. Germline CDR1 reads SEHNR; CDR2 reads FQNEAQ (reference sequence). The CDR3 loop reads CASSPSGSSTDTQYF. The CDR3 DNA reads TGTGCCAGCAGTCCTAGCGGGAGTAGCACAGATACGCAGTATTTT.

This clone was seen a few times. The rearrangement uses TRBV27 and TRBJ1-4, with TRBD1 as a possible D gene (6 bases). CDR3 length equals 15 residues. The germline V and J ends were trimmed by 2 bases and 7 bases, with 14 bases remaining between them. Per the germline V gene, CDR1 is MNHEY and CDR2 is SMNVEV (reference sequence). CDR3 residues: CASSLSSGQGEKLFF. CDR3 nucleotides: TGTGCCAGCAGTTTAAGTTCGGGACAAGGTGAAAAACTGTTTTTT.

This sequence joins TRBV4-1 and TRBJ1-4; the D gene is possibly TRBD1 (5 bases). Trimming left V 3 bases short and J 4 bases short, with 15 bases between. The V gene's germline CDR1 is MGHRA and CDR2 YSYEKL. The CDR3 runs 16 residues. The CDR3 here is CASSHYGGRINEKLFF. CDR3 DNA sequence: TGCGCCAGCAGCCATTATGGGGGGAGGATTAATGAAAAACTGTTTTTT.

This chain links TRBV9 with TRBJ2-1, with TRBD2 matching over 8 bases. The V segment lost 0 bases and the J segment 8 bases; nucleotides outside the gene matches: 4. In germline, CDR1 is SGDLS, CDR2 YYNGEE. The CDR3 is 14 residues long. The CDR3 region has the DNA TGTGCCAGCAGCGTAGAAATGCGGGAGGATGAGCAGTTCTTC. This translates into CASSVEMREDEQFF.

The V gene is TRBV12-5, the J gene TRBJ2-1, with TRBD2 matching 11 bases. Germline-derived CDR1 and CDR2 are LGHNT and FRNRAP. The CDR3 runs to 19 residues. The V segment lost 1 base and the J segment 3 bases; nucleotides outside the gene matches: 11. CDR3 DNA sequence: TGTGCTAGTGGTTTGGAGGTTAGCGGGAGGGCCGGGGACTACAATGAGCAGTTCTTC. Translated: CASGLEVSGRAGDYNEQFF.

In its sample, this clone was seen a few times. The chain recombines TRBV5-1 with TRBJ1-3, with a tentative D call TRBD1 (5 bases). Trimming shortened V by 0 bases and J by 2 bases, and 12 bases separated the two germline ends. Germline CDR1 SGHRS, CDR2 YFSETQ. The CDR3 runs 16 residues. CDR3 residues: CASSLGPWGTGNTIYF. CDR3 DNA sequence: TGCGCCAGCAGCTTGGGCCCTTGGGGCACTGGAAACACCATATATTTT.

V gene TRBV15 combines with J gene TRBJ2-5; 10 bases line up with TRBD2. The CDR3 extends over 15 amino acids. The germline CDR1 and CDR2 sequences are LNHNV and YYDKDF (reference sequence). J was trimmed by 5 bases and V by 1 base; bases with no gene match: 4. The CDR3 is CATSRALAGVETQYF. The CDR3 coding sequence is TGTGCCACCAGCAGAGCCCTAGCGGGAGTGGAGACCCAGTACTTC.

The J gene is TRBJ2-5, the V gene TRBV19; D is uncertain. Germline V CDR1 and CDR2: LNHDA, SQIVND (reference sequence). CDR3 length: 13 residues. Trimming removed 3 bases from V and 1 base from J, with 6 bases in between. CDR3 DNA sequence: TGTGCCAGTAGTATTGGCGGCCAAGAGACCCAGTACTTC. This encodes CASSIGGQETQYF.

The V and J genes are TRBV29-1 and TRBJ1-2; D uncertain. V was trimmed by 0 bases and J by 5 bases, leaving 16 bases between them. The germline CDR1 and CDR2 sequences are SQVTM and ANQGSEA. The length of the CDR3 is 15 residues. This chain's CDR3 is CSVEEGQTTPYGYTF. The CDR3 DNA reads as TGCAGCGTTGAAGAAGGTCAGACAACACCGTATGGCTACACCTTC.

In this sample, this clone turned up once. The CDR3 protein is CASSFTTGGTDTQYF. The CDR3 nucleotides are TGTGCCAGCAGCTTTACGACAGGGGGCACAGATACGCAGTATTTT. The chain is built from TRBV7-9 and TRBJ2-3, with TRBD1 matching over 8 bases. In germline, CDR1 is SEHNR, CDR2 FQNEAQ (reference sequence). Trimming removed 3 bases from V and 1 base from J; junction bases left unmatched: 3. CDR3 length: 15 residues.

The chain couples TRBV4-2 to TRBJ1-4; a possible D gene is TRBD1 (5 bases). Trimming pared 1 base from V and 7 bases from J, leaving 13 bases between. This CDR3 comprises 15 residues. Germline CDR1 reads LGHNA; CDR2 reads YNFKEQ. The DNA for the CDR3 is TGTGCCAGCAGCCAAGTTCAGGGCCAGGGTGAAAAACTGTTTTTT. Translating gives CASSQVQGQGEKLFF.

The chain joins TRBV10-3 to TRBJ2-7, with TRBD2 as a possible D gene (6 bases). V was trimmed by 4 bases and J by 2 bases, leaving 6 bases between them. The V gene's germline CDR1 is ENHRY and CDR2 SYGVKD. This CDR3 is 12 amino acids long. CDR3 DNA sequence: TGTGCCATCAGTGGGGGGGCCTACGAGCAGTACTTC. As protein: CAISGGAYEQYF.

The rearrangement links TRBV5-6 to TRBJ2-2; possible D gene TRBD1, 5 bases. The CDR3 totals 13 residues. Between the trimmed V and J ends, which lost 2 bases and 3 bases, there was a span of 5 bases. CDR1 and CDR2 (germline): SGHDT, YYEEEE. CDR3 DNA sequence: TGTGCCAGCAGCTTAGGGGACACCGGGGAGCTGTTTTTT. The encoded protein is CASSLGDTGELFF.

This chain joins TRBV23-1 and TRBJ2-1; TRBD2 agrees at 9 bases. TRBV23-1 is labeled an ORF, and its function is uncertain. Trimming cost V 8 bases and J 8 bases; bases outside gene matches: 16. There are 16 residues in the CDR3. For the CDR3, the DNA is TGCGCCAGCCCCCAGGATCGGACTAGCGACGTCGATGAGCAGTTCTTC. Its protein product is CASPQDRTSDVDEQFF.

The V and J genes are TRBV6-5 and TRBJ1-5; D might be TRBD1 (6 bases). Germline V gene lookup returns CDR1 MNHEY and CDR2 SVGAGI. With 6 bases removed from V and 6 bases from J, the gap between germline ends came to 15 bases. This CDR3 has 14 residues. CDR3 nucleotide sequence: TGTGCCAGCAGGAGTCGCGGGACATCTCAGCCCCAGCATTTT. Protein: CASRSRGTSQPQHF.

This rearrangement joins TRBV6-4 to TRBJ1-4, with D tentatively TRBD1 (6 bases). Trimming shortened V by 6 bases and J by 6 bases, and 26 bases separated the two germline ends. The CDR3 is made up of 18 amino acids. Per the germline V gene, CDR1 is MRHNA and CDR2 is SNTAGT. The CDR3 protein is CASSPGHPLGIEYEKLFF. The DNA of the CDR3 is TGTGCCAGCAGCCCGGGACACCCTTTGGGGATCGAATATGAAAAACTGTTTTTT.

This chain links TRBV7-2 with TRBJ2-3; TRBD2 aligns across 14 bases. The CDR3 has 16 amino acids. Trimming removed 5 bases from V and 5 bases from J; junction bases left unmatched: 6. Germline CDR1 reads SGHTA; CDR2 reads FQGNSA. Here the CDR3 reads CASSPGLAGGVDTQYF. The CDR3 nucleotides are TGTGCCAGCAGCCCCGGACTAGCGGGAGGAGTAGATACGCAGTATTTT.

The rearrangement links TRBV4-1 to TRBJ2-5; 7 nucleotides match TRBD2. CDR1 is MGHRA and CDR2 is YSYEKL in the germline V gene. The CDR3 is 13 residues long. The V and J ends lost 3 bases and 5 bases, in that order; junction bases with no gene match: 3. The CDR3 nucleotides read TGCGCCAGCAGCCAGCGGGAGCGGGAGACCCAGTACTTC. This translates into CASSQRERETQYF.

This chain connects TRBV6-5 to TRBJ2-3; TRBD2 matches at 7 bases. CDR1 and CDR2 (germline): MNHEY, SVGAGI. The CDR3 is 13 residues long. Unmatched junction bases numbered 5, after V lost 6 bases and J lost 5 bases. The CDR3 sequence: CASRTGGGDTQYF. The CDR3 DNA sequence: TGTGCCAGCAGAACTGGGGGGGGAGATACGCAGTATTTT.

CDR3 nucleotides: TGTGCCAGCAGTGGGGCACTTAGCACAGATACGCAGTATTTT. Its translation is CASSGALSTDTQYF. V is TRBV25-1 and J is TRBJ2-3; D unresolved. Germline loops: CDR1 MGHDK, CDR2 SYGVNS. Trimming took 4 bases from V and 0 from J, leaving 8 bases between them. The CDR3 has 14 residues.

The genes are TRBV5-4 and TRBJ2-5; TRBD2 matches at 10 bases. The CDR3 extends over 15 amino acids. Germline V lookup: CDR1 SGHNT, CDR2 YYREEE (reference sequence). Trimming at V came to 4 bases and at J to 6 bases, leaving 9 bases not matched to a gene. The CDR3 loop is CASSDQREGRKTQYF. In DNA form, the CDR3 reads TGTGCCAGCAGCGACCAGCGGGAGGGCCGGAAGACCCAGTACTTC.